This T cell receptor beta chain was retrieved from a study of cytomegalovirus exposure and HLA in healthy donors. On this clone: Antigen: not known.

Study findings and constraints: Cytomegalovirus-associated TCR beta chains were listed, numbering some 180. Roughly uniform sequencing depth across donors was assumed, possibly incorrectly. Within the data, a cluster of highly shared sequence variants was likely a sequencing artifact. Some segments of the V type, notably TRBV6-2 and TRBV6-3, were excluded as indistinguishable.

The ends lost 6 bases at V and 15 bases at J; junction bases unmatched: 10. Germline V CDR1 and CDR2: DFQATT, SNEGSKA (reference sequence). This CDR3 is built from 11 residues. The study ran its PCR with 60 Vbeta and 13 Jbeta primers. TCRdb's copy holds only in-frame clones and misses some; the assay was immunoSEQ multiplex PCR. The sample records some 150,000 clones, about 85% being singletons. The sample comprised PBMCs. This sequence joins TRBV20-1 and TRBJ2-1, with 8 bases lining up with TRBD2. The origin of this receptor is a young woman in good health and CMV-seronegative. The CDR3 DNA follows: TGCAGTGCCACCGAGAAGCTAGCGGGGTTCTTC. It yields the protein CSATEKLAGFF.